This is a list of T cell receptor beta chains from one sample in a study of blood T cell repertoires in COVID-19. Measured with immunoSEQ multiplex PCR; TCRdb has only the in-frame clones, and not every one. The sample includes 55,000 to 75,000 clones, 80% to 90% seen only once; the top ten take 9.2%. Sequenced input: peripheral blood. All receptors derive from a human donor in a cohort sampled during active COVID-19. Both conserved end residues are part of each CDR3. Fields, in order: D gene, J gene, clone size, V gene, CDR3 protein, CDR3 DNA. A D gene is named only where the DNA matches it firmly. Expanded clones are given a class, and other clones once, few, many or no size at all.

TRBD2 TRBJ2-3 . TRBV7-2 CASSLALLYGRASTDTQYF TGTGCCAGCAGCTTAGCGCTATTATACGGGAGGGCTAGCACAGATACGCAGTATTTT
TRBD2 TRBJ2-3 . TRBV29-1 CTIAGGQGTDTQYF TGCACAATAGCGGGAGGCCAAGGCACAGATACGCAGTATTTT
. TRBJ2-1 . TRBV15 CATSTFSGAYNEQFF TGTGCCACCAGCACTTTTTCAGGGGCCTACAATGAGCAGTTCTTC
TRBD2 TRBJ2-5 . TRBV24-1 CATSPRGTSGSETQYF TGTGCCACCAGTCCCCGGGGAACTAGCGGGAGCGAGACCCAGTACTTC
TRBD2 TRBJ2-7 . TRBV27 CASSLYASGIYEQYF TGTGCCAGCAGTTTATACGCTAGCGGGATCTACGAGCAGTACTTC
TRBD1 TRBJ2-7 . TRBV5-6 CASSLLDRGAYEQYF TGTGCCAGCAGCTTGCTTGACAGGGGCGCCTACGAGCAGTACTTC
TRBD2 TRBJ2-7 . TRBV5-5 CASTALLAGGWNEQYF TGTGCCAGCACCGCCTTACTAGCGGGAGGGTGGAACGAGCAGTACTTC
. TRBJ2-7 . TRBV2 CASSEAYPGLSYEQYF TGTGCCAGCAGTGAAGCCTATCCGGGACTTTCCTACGAGCAGTACTTC
. TRBJ1-1 . TRBV11-2 CASSLTVNTEAFF TGTGCCAGCAGCTTGACAGTAAACACTGAAGCTTTCTTT
TRBD1 TRBJ1-5 . TRBV10-3 CAISESGLQGEQPQHF TGTGCCATCAGTGAAAGTGGTTTACAGGGGGAACAGCCCCAGCATTTT
. TRBJ1-2 . TRBV12-5 CASDRIFYSPGQIYGYTF TGTGCTAGTGACCGGATATTTTATTCCCCCGGACAGATCTATGGCTACACCTTC
. TRBJ2-5 . TRBV5-4 CASSFAVAGRETQYF TGTGCCAGCAGCTTTGCGGTTGCGGGAAGAGAGACCCAGTACTTC
TRBD1 TRBJ1-2 . TRBV5-1 CASSLAQGDGYTF TGCGCCAGCAGCTTGGCCCAGGGGGATGGCTACACCTTC
TRBD1 TRBJ2-7 . TRBV7-2 CASSEGQGGTYEQYF TGTGCCAGCAGCGAAGGACAGGGGGGAACCTACGAGCAGTACTTC
TRBD1 TRBJ1-2 . TRBV10-3 CAISEDGTGYGYTF TGTGCCATCAGTGAGGACGGGACAGGGTATGGCTACACCTTC
. TRBJ2-7 few TRBV5-1 CASSLGPGSSYEQYF TGCGCCAGCAGCTTGGGCCCAGGAAGCTCCTACGAGCAGTACTTC
. TRBJ2-3 few TRBV7-9 CASSKGQLDTDTQYF TGTGCCAGCAGCAAGGGGCAGTTGGACACAGATACGCAGTATTTT
TRBD1 TRBJ2-1 . TRBV19 CASSIGQGTYNEQFF TGTGCCAGTAGTATCGGACAGGGAACTTACAATGAGCAGTTCTTC
TRBD1 TRBJ1-1 . TRBV6-5 CASRGPGQGRTEAFF TGTGCCAGCAGGGGACCGGGACAGGGGAGGACTGAAGCTTTCTTT
TRBD1 TRBJ2-7 . TRBV18 CASSSNRGFAGEQYF TGTGCCAGCTCATCCAACAGGGGATTCGCCGGCGAGCAGTACTTC
TRBD1 TRBJ1-2 . TRBV7-9 CASSPRTGYTYGYTF TGTGCCAGCAGCCCGCGGACAGGTTACACCTATGGCTACACCTTC
TRBD1 TRBJ1-1 . TRBV19 CAQGVGQNTEAFF TGTGCCCAGGGGGTAGGACAGAACACTGAAGCTTTCTTT
. TRBJ1-5 once TRBV5-1 CASSTGLNQPQHF TGCGCCAGCAGCACAGGCCTAAATCAGCCCCAGCATTTT
TRBD2 TRBJ2-7 few TRBV28 CASSFPQAGGRTYEQYF TGTGCCAGCAGTTTCCCCCAGGCGGGGGGCAGGACCTACGAGCAGTACTTC
. TRBJ2-1 . TRBV4-3 CASREGVGSSYNEQFF TGCGCCAGCCGAGAAGGTGTCGGGAGCTCCTACAATGAGCAGTTCTTC
. TRBJ1-5 . TRBV19 CASSTYLRSNQPQHF TGTGCCAGTAGTACTTACTTGAGAAGCAATCAGCCCCAGCATTTT
TRBD1 TRBJ2-5 . TRBV18 CASSRGTGGETQYF TGTGCCAGCTCACGAGGGACAGGGGGAGAGACCCAGTACTTC
TRBD1 TRBJ2-5 . TRBV19 CASSMWAQGAGETQYF TGTGCCAGTAGTATGTGGGCCCAGGGGGCCGGGGAGACCCAGTACTTC
TRBD2 TRBJ2-1 . TRBV28 CASSTYWTSEYNEQFF TGTGCCAGCAGTACGTATTGGACTAGCGAGTACAATGAGCAGTTCTTC
. TRBJ1-1 . TRBV28 CASSSSPPEAFF TGTGCCAGCAGTTCCTCCCCCCCTGAAGCTTTCTTT
. TRBJ1-3 . TRBV28 CASSPGAVGNTIYF TGTGCCAGCAGCCCGGGTGCCGTGGGAAACACCATATATTTT
. TRBJ1-2 . TRBV7-9 CASSPARGQGTDGYTF TGTGCCAGCAGCCCTGCCAGAGGGCAGGGGACCGATGGCTACACCTTC
. TRBJ1-6 once TRBV27 CASMRGLGNSPLHF TGTGCCAGCATGCGGGGATTGGGAAATTCACCCCTCCACTTT
TRBD2 TRBJ2-2 . TRBV7-3 CASSLAGGTGELFF TGTGCCAGCAGCTTAGCGGGAGGCACCGGGGAGCTGTTTTTT
TRBD1 TRBJ2-5 . TRBV5-1 CASSVGQGAGETQYF TGCGCCAGCAGCGTTGGACAGGGGGCGGGAGAGACCCAGTACTTC
. TRBJ2-7 . TRBV6-6 CASSSGTEQYF TGTGCCAGCAGTTCCGGGACTGAGCAGTACTTC
TRBD1 TRBJ1-4 . TRBV7-6 CASSLGTTGAEKLFF TGTGCCAGCAGCTTAGGGACGACAGGGGCGGAAAAACTGTTTTTT
. TRBJ1-1 . TRBV5-1 CASSATDTEAFF TGCGCCAGCAGCGCGACAGACACTGAAGCTTTCTTT
. TRBJ1-4 . TRBV7-8 CASSWGVLNEKLFF TGTGCCAGCAGTTGGGGGGTACTTAATGAAAAACTGTTTTTT
. TRBJ2-6 . TRBV6-5 CASSSLSGANVLTF TGTGCCAGCAGTTCCCTCTCTGGGGCCAACGTCCTGACTTTC
TRBD2 TRBJ2-1 few TRBV7-3 CASSLTPGGGNEQFF TGTGCCAGCAGCTTAACCCCGGGAGGCGGGAATGAGCAGTTCTTC
TRBD2 TRBJ2-1 . TRBV18 CASSSNGERGEVNEQFF TGTGCCAGCTCTTCCAACGGGGAACGGGGGGAAGTCAATGAGCAGTTCTTC
TRBD1 TRBJ2-7 . TRBV18 CASSPPTGGYEQYF TGTGCCAGCTCACCACCGACAGGGGGTTACGAGCAGTACTTC
TRBD2 TRBJ2-1 . TRBV13 CASSLAAGGPQNEQFF TGTGCCAGCAGCTTAGCAGCGGGAGGGCCTCAAAATGAGCAGTTCTTC
. TRBJ2-1 . TRBV21-1 CASSKSATQTNEQFF TGTGCCAGCAGCAAATCGGCGACTCAAACGAATGAGCAGTTCTTC
. TRBJ2-1 . TRBV21-1 CASSTPQRVLGDNEQFF TGTGCCAGCAGCACGCCGCAGCGGGTCCTAGGGGACAATGAGCAGTTCTTC
. TRBJ1-6 . TRBV4-1 CASSQGSRALNSPLHF TGCGCCAGCAGCCAAGGGAGCAGGGCCCTAAATTCACCCCTCCACTTT
TRBD1 TRBJ1-3 . TRBV18 CASSPQGASGNTIYF TGTGCCAGCTCACCTCAGGGGGCATCTGGAAACACCATATATTTT
. TRBJ2-4 . TRBV20-1 CSASLITGIQYF TGCAGTGCTAGTCTTATAACAGGGATTCAGTACTTC
. TRBJ2-3 once TRBV4-3 CASSQGEYGTDTQYF TGCGCCAGCAGCCAAGGGGAGTACGGCACAGATACGCAGTATTTT
. TRBJ2-5 . TRBV4-1 CASSQERRLAGETQYF TGCGCCAGCAGCCAAGAGAGGCGCCTAGCTGGAGAGACCCAGTACTTC
. TRBJ1-4 . TRBV6-5 CASSYRGRGDEKLFF TGTGCCAGCAGTTACAGGGGACGGGGGGATGAAAAACTGTTTTTT
. TRBJ1-5 . TRBV3-1/TRBV3-2 CASSQVGNRPQHF TGTGCCAGCAGCCAAGTCGGAAACAGGCCCCAGCATTTT
. TRBJ2-7 once TRBV28 CASSSIPYEQYF TGTGCCAGCAGTTCCATTCCCTACGAGCAGTACTTC
TRBD1 TRBJ1-6 . TRBV5-5 CASSPKLAGQGGSPLHF TGTGCCAGCAGCCCCAAGTTAGCGGGACAGGGGGGATCACCCCTCCACTTT